This passage covers 27 T cell receptor beta chains from one sample sequenced in a study of tissue T cells after allogeneic stem cell transplantation. The repertoire was sequenced with immunoSEQ multiplex PCR; TCRdb's copy has only in-frame clones and lacks some. The repertoire has 15,000 to 20,000 clones, about 70% of them found once; the top ten carry almost 0.95%. The source material was spleen. The receptor set was obtained from a female BALB/c mouse in good health. The strain's MHC type: H2-d.

In the case of this clone: Gene names follow the mouse nomenclature. Read data end 1 residue before the CDR3 end; the end is taken from the germline J gene. V is TRBV13-2 and J is TRBJ1-4; 9 nucleotides align to TRBD1. Germline V gene lookup returns CDR1 NNHNN and CDR2 SYGAGS (reference sequence). V shed 3 bases and J 0 bases; nucleotides not matched to a gene: 0. CDR3 length: 15 amino acids. The CDR3 region is CASGGTGVSNERLFF. The CDR3 bases that were read are TGTGCCAGCGGTGGGACAGGGGTTTCCAACGAAAGATTATTT.

Notes on this clone: The listed genes are named as in mouse. The sequenced fragment ends 1 residue before the CDR3 boundary, so the rest is inferred from the germline J gene. V is TRBV19 and J is TRBJ2-3, with TRBD2 identical over 8 bases. This CDR3 is 15 amino acids long. J lost 0 bases, V lost 3 bases, and 3 bases had no gene match. Germline V gene data show CDR1 as FNHDT and CDR2 as SITEND (reference sequence). This CDR3 is CASSRGGASAETLYF. The CDR3 bases that were read are TGTGCCAGCAGTAGGGGGGGGGCAAGTGCAGAAACGCTGTAT.

Note on this clone: Mouse gene names and germline throughout. The read falls 1 residue short of the CDR3 end, and the missing part is taken from the germline J gene. The chain carries TRBV13-2 and TRBJ1-2; weak D call: TRBD1 (5 bases). Germline V gives CDR1 NNHNN, CDR2 SYGAGS (reference sequence). CDR3 length: 15 amino acids. With 0 bases removed from V and 2 bases from J, the gap between germline ends came to 11 bases. The CDR3 bases that were read are TGTGCCAGCGGTGATGCCAGGGAGGGCAACTCCGACTACACC. This encodes CASGDAREGNSDYT. The complete CDR3 sequence is CASGDAREGNSDYTF.

Points on this clone: The gene names here belong to mouse. The read finishes 1 residue shy of the CDR3 end, and the germline J gene is used to complete it. This chain links TRBV3 with TRBJ2-7; the D gene is possibly TRBD1 (6 bases). Germline V gene lookup returns CDR1 SNHLY and CDR2 FYNGKV (reference sequence). V was cut by 5 bases and J by 0 bases, with 14 bases left in between. The CDR3 totals 15 residues. This CDR3 is CASSKEQGHSYEQYF. The sequenced CDR3 bases are TGTGCCAGCAGCAAAGAACAGGGTCACTCCTATGAACAGTAC.

For this clone: The gene names here belong to mouse. With the read ending 1 residue before the CDR3 end, the germline J gene is used to fill in that end. This sequence joins TRBV13-2 and TRBJ2-1, with TRBD2 matching 8 bases. The germline V gene has CDR1 NNHNN and CDR2 SYGAGS (reference sequence). The ends lost 2 bases at V and 1 base at J; junction bases unmatched: 5. CDR3 size: 16 residues. The part of the CDR3 DNA that was read is TGTGCCAGCGGTGACTCCTGGGGGGAAAACTATGCTGAGCAGTTC. Translated, it gives CASGDSWGENYAEQF. The full CDR3 reads CASGDSWGENYAEQFF.

Worth noting for this clone: Gene names and germline refer to mouse. The read falls 1 residue short of the CDR3 end, and the missing part is taken from the germline J gene. The rearrangement uses TRBV14 and TRBJ1-1, with 8 bases identical to TRBD1. The CDR3 runs to 11 residues. Germline V gene lookup returns CDR1 SGHDT and CDR2 FRDEAV. J gave up 8 bases and V 4 bases, and 1 base lay outside the gene matches. CDR3 DNA (partial): TGTGCCAGCAGTAACAGGGGGGAAGTCTTC. As protein: CASSNRGEVF. The full-length CDR3 reads as CASSNRGEVFF.

On this clone itself: Gene names are mouse gene names. The read ends 1 residue before the CDR3 terminus; that terminus is restored from the germline J gene. V and J are TRBV4 and TRBJ2-5; 12 bases fit TRBD2. Looked up from germline, CDR1 is LGHDT and CDR2 is YNNKQL (reference sequence). V lost 5 bases and J lost 3; bases outside the gene matches: 3. The CDR3 has 15 amino acids. The CDR3 bases that were read are TGTGCCAGCAGCCTCGGACTGGGGGGGCAAGACACCCAGTAC. Its protein product is CASSLGLGGQDTQY. The CDR3 reads in full as CASSLGLGGQDTQYF.

This clone was seen more than once but under ten times. The genes and germline here are from mouse. The sequence runs out 1 residue before the end of the CDR3; the remainder is reconstructed from the germline J gene. Other DNA sequences in the sample encode the same CDR3. This rearrangement joins TRBV13-2 to TRBJ1-3, with 7 positions matching TRBD1. J was trimmed by 0 bases and V by 3 bases; bases with no gene match: 6. The germline gives CDR1 NNHNN, CDR2 SYGAGS (reference sequence). This CDR3 is 16 amino acids long. The CDR3 loop is CASGAPGQNSGNTLYF. CDR3 DNA, as far as it was read: TGTGCCAGCGGTGCTCCGGGACAGAATTCTGGAAATACGCTCTAT.

Comments on this clone: Germline and genes: mouse. The observed sequence ends 1 residue before the CDR3 terminus, with the missing tail filled in from the germline J gene. This rearrangement joins TRBV13-2 to TRBJ1-3, with D possibly TRBD1 on 6 matching bases. The CDR3 loop spans 14 amino acids. The ends were cut back, 0 bases at V and 2 bases at J, with 6 bases in the middle. In germline, CDR1 is NNHNN, CDR2 SYGAGS (reference sequence). Partial CDR3 DNA: TGTGCCAGCGGTGATGACAGGGCTGGAAATACGCTCTAT. Protein sequence: CASGDDRAGNTLY. The CDR3 as a whole reads CASGDDRAGNTLYF.

This clone appeared a few times. Genes and germline come from the mouse. The CDR3 end falls 1 residue outside the read, so it is completed with the germline J gene. V gene TRBV19 combines with J gene TRBJ2-2, with 7 bases matching TRBD1. Germline trimming cut 3 bases from V and 2 bases from J; bases unmatched to any gene: 1. This CDR3 spans 14 amino acids. Germline V gives CDR1 FNHDT, CDR2 SITEND (reference sequence). The covered CDR3 bases are TGTGCCAGCAGTACACAGGGGAACACCGGGCAGCTCTAC. Protein product: CASSTQGNTGQLY. The whole CDR3 protein is CASSTQGNTGQLYF.

A single count supports this clone. Gene names and germline refer to mouse. Read coverage stops 1 residue before the CDR3 terminus; the germline J gene supplies the remainder. This chain links TRBV5 with TRBJ2-7, with 10 bases fitting TRBD2. The CDR3 runs 14 residues. CDR1 is LGHNA and CDR2 is YNLKQL in the germline V gene (reference sequence). V trimming: 4 bases; J trimming: 4 bases; junction bases outside the gene matches: 4. The CDR3 sequence: CASSRTGGGYEQYF. The DNA read from the CDR3 is TGTGCCAGCAGCCGAACTGGGGGGGGTTATGAACAGTAC.

This clone was observed a few times. Germline and genes: mouse. The CDR3 end lies 1 residue beyond the end of the read and is filled in from the germline J gene. The rearrangement joins TRBV5 to TRBJ1-3, with D possibly being TRBD1 (6 bases). The germline gives CDR1 LGHNA, CDR2 YNLKQL (reference sequence). The V and J ends lost 0 bases and 0 bases respectively, with 9 bases between them. The CDR3 totals 16 residues. The DNA read from the CDR3 is TGTGCCAGCAGCCAAGATGGGACACTTTCTGGAAATACGCTCTAT. Encoded protein: CASSQDGTLSGNTLY. The full-length CDR3 reads as CASSQDGTLSGNTLYF.

Turning to this clone: Mouse names are used for the genes. The read is 1 residue too short to cover the CDR3 end, so that end is filled in from the germline J gene. The chain uses TRBV19 and TRBJ2-2; TRBD2 matches at 8 bases. The CDR3 is 15 amino acids. The trim removed 5 bases at V and 4 bases at J, leaving 7 bases unmatched. Per germline, CDR1 FNHDT and CDR2 SITEND (reference sequence). The CDR3 loop is CASRLGEGGTGQLYF. The covered CDR3 bases are TGTGCCAGCAGACTGGGGGAAGGGGGCACCGGGCAGCTCTAC.

For this clone: Gene and germline names: mouse. The CDR3 extends 1 residue past the end of the read, so its final part is completed from the germline J gene. The rearrangement joins TRBV5 to TRBJ2-5; no reliable D call. The CDR3 covers 14 residues. V gave up 0 bases and J gave up 3 bases, with 7 bases separating them. Germline CDR1 is LGHNA and CDR2 is YNLKQL (reference sequence). CDR3 loop: CASSQESSQDTQYF. CDR3 DNA (partial): TGTGCCAGCAGCCAAGAGTCCAGTCAAGACACCCAGTAC.

About this clone itself: Here the gene names and germline are mouse. The CDR3 end lies 1 residue beyond the end of the read and is filled in from the germline J gene. The rearrangement uses TRBV20 and TRBJ1-4; the match to TRBD1 covers 9 bases. Germline V CDR1 and CDR2: GFQATS, STVNSAI. The CDR3 runs to 13 residues. Trimming cost V 5 bases and J 7 bases; bases outside gene matches: 5. The part of the CDR3 DNA that was read is TGTGGTGCTCGACAGGGGGTGAGCGAAAGATTATTT. It encodes CGARQGVSERLF. The whole CDR3 sequence reads CGARQGVSERLFF. The full variable domain, in which reference TRBV20 and TRBJ1-4 provide the parts outside the CDR3, is GALVYQYPRRTICKSGTSMRMECQAVGFQATSVAWYRQSPQKTFELIALSTVNSAIKYEQNFTQEKFPISHPNLSFSSMTVLNAYLEDRGLYLCGARQGVSERLFFGHGTKLSVL.

Comments on this clone: Gene names are the mouse ones. Sequencing ends 1 residue short of the CDR3 end; the germline J gene provides the rest. The chain employs TRBV13-1 and TRBJ2-5; 12 bases agree with TRBD2. The CDR3 sequence is 17 residues long. Germline values: CDR1 NSHNY, CDR2 SYGAGN. Trimming at V came to 2 bases and at J to 0 bases, leaving 4 bases not matched to a gene. Incomplete CDR3 DNA: TGTGCCAGCAGTGAGGGACTGGGGGGCGTTAACCAAGACACCCAGTAC. Amino acid sequence: CASSEGLGGVNQDTQY. In full, the CDR3 reads CASSEGLGGVNQDTQYF.

Note on this clone: Mouse gene names apply. The read ends 1 residue before the CDR3 terminus; that terminus is restored from the germline J gene. The V and J genes are TRBV17 and TRBJ2-1; 7 positions match TRBD1. Germline loops: CDR1 MNHDT, CDR2 YYDKIL. V lost 3 bases to trimming and J lost 0 bases; unmatched junction nucleotides: 8. The CDR3 contains 17 residues. CDR3 DNA, as far as it was read: TGTGCTAGCAGTAGGAGCGGGACAGCCCATAACTATGCTGAGCAGTTC. Translating gives CASSRSGTAHNYAEQF. The CDR3 as a whole reads CASSRSGTAHNYAEQFF.

About this clone itself: Mouse names are used for the genes. The CDR3 end is not reached by the read, which stops 1 residue before it; the germline J gene fills it in. This chain uses TRBV19 with TRBJ2-1; D uncertain. V was trimmed by 6 bases and J by 0 bases, leaving 10 bases between them. Germline V gene sequence: CDR1 FNHDT, CDR2 SITEND (reference sequence). CDR3 length equals 14 residues. The CDR3: CASTPDNNYAEQFF. CDR3 bases read: TGTGCCAGCACCCCCGACAATAACTATGCTGAGCAGTTC.

A remark on this clone: Mouse gene names apply. The missing CDR3 end, 1 residue past where the read stops, is filled in from the germline J gene. The chain uses TRBV4 and TRBJ1-3; the D gene is possibly TRBD1 (6 bases). The CDR3 is 14 amino acids. With 6 bases removed from V and 0 bases from J, the gap between germline ends came to 9 bases. Germline loops: CDR1 LGHDT, CDR2 YNNKQL (reference sequence). The sequenced CDR3 bases are TGTGCCAGCAGTAGACAGGCTTCTGGAAATACGCTCTAT. It translates to CASSRQASGNTLY. The entire CDR3 protein reads CASSRQASGNTLYF.

With regard to this clone: Gene names are mouse gene names. The sequenced fragment ends 1 residue before the CDR3 boundary, so the rest is inferred from the germline J gene. The chain is built from TRBV13-2 and TRBJ2-7; 7 nucleotides agree with TRBD1. Trimming took 2 bases from V and 0 from J; bases not matched to a gene: 2. CDR1 and CDR2 from the germline V gene are NNHNN and SYGAGS (reference sequence). This CDR3 is built from 14 residues. The CDR3 loop reads CASGEGQSSYEQYF. The part of the CDR3 DNA that was read is TGTGCCAGCGGTGAGGGACAGAGCTCCTATGAACAGTAC.

Regarding this clone: All gene names here are mouse names. The sequence runs out 1 residue before the end of the CDR3; the remainder is reconstructed from the germline J gene. This chain uses TRBV13-2 with TRBJ2-5, with a weak D call TRBD2 (5 bases). V was shortened by 3 bases and J by 2 bases, with 10 bases between the two germline ends. This CDR3 is built from 14 residues. Germline V CDR1 and CDR2: NNHNN, SYGAGS (reference sequence). CDR3 DNA (partial): TGTGCCAGCGGTGGATGGGGAGGCCAAGACACCCAGTAC. Translated, it gives CASGGWGGQDTQY. The CDR3 as a whole reads CASGGWGGQDTQYF.

Concerning this clone itself: Gene names refer to mouse genes. The read ends 1 residue early relative to the CDR3; the germline J gene fills the gap. This rearrangement joins TRBV29 to TRBJ1-2, with D possibly being TRBD1 (6 bases). V dropped 3 bases and J dropped 4 bases, with 9 bases sitting between them. This CDR3 region has 13 residues. Germline lookup yields CDR1 MSHET and CDR2 SYDVDS. The covered CDR3 bases are TGTGCTAGCAGTTTCAGGGGCGGCTCCGACTACACC. It is translated as CASSFRGGSDYT. The full CDR3 is CASSFRGGSDYTF.

Details on this clone: Genes and germline come from the mouse. Coverage ceases 1 residue before the CDR3 finishes, and the germline J gene fills in the end. The chain recombines TRBV16 with TRBJ1-1, with D tentatively TRBD1 (5 bases). Trimming cost V 0 bases and J 8 bases, with 7 bases left between them. There are 12 residues in the CDR3. Germline assignment: CDR1 SGHSA and CDR2 FRNQAP. This chain's CDR3 is CASSLDREEVFF. Incomplete CDR3 DNA: TGTGCAAGCAGCTTAGACAGGGAGGAAGTCTTC.

In the case of this clone: All gene names here are mouse names. CDR3 protein: CASSTNTEVFF. The sequenced part of the CDR3 DNA is TGTGCTAGCAGTACAAACACAGAAGTCTTC. The chain carries TRBV17 and TRBJ1-1; D uncertain. With the read ending 1 residue before the CDR3 end, the germline J gene is used to fill in that end. The CDR3 consists of 11 residues. V lost 4 bases, J lost 0 bases, and 0 bases lay in between. CDR1 is MNHDT and CDR2 is YYDKIL in the germline V gene.

This clone was counted once. Genes here carry mouse names. Read data end 1 residue before the CDR3 end; the end is taken from the germline J gene. The V call is TRBV31, the J call TRBJ2-3, with TRBD2 as a possible D gene (6 bases). This CDR3 comprises 14 residues. Germline loops: CDR1 GKSSPN, CDR2 SITVG. Trimming left V 0 bases short and J 1 base short, with 8 bases between. The CDR3 loop reads CAWSLVGGAETLYF. CDR3 DNA, as far as it was read: TGTGCCTGGAGTCTGGTGGGGGGTGCAGAAACGCTGTAT.

In the case of this clone: Genes here carry mouse names. The read comes to an end 1 residue before the CDR3 does, leaving the germline J gene to fill in the end. This chain joins TRBV13-3 and TRBJ2-1, with D maybe TRBD1 (5 bases). Looked up from germline, CDR1 is NNHDY and CDR2 is SYVADS. The length of the CDR3 is 13 residues. V shed 6 bases and J shed 1 base, with 8 bases lying between them. The sequenced CDR3 bases are TGTGCCAGCACTAGGACAAACTATGCTGAGCAGTTC. Translated, it gives CASTRTNYAEQF. The complete CDR3 sequence is CASTRTNYAEQFF.

With regard to this clone: Gene names are the mouse ones. The CDR3 end is not reached by the read, which stops 1 residue before it; the germline J gene fills it in. The chain employs TRBV19 and TRBJ1-4, with 11 bases fitting TRBD1. V was pared by 6 bases and J by 7 bases, with 5 bases of the junction left unmatched. The CDR3 spans 14 residues. Germline values: CDR1 FNHDT, CDR2 SITEND (reference sequence). This CDR3 is CASIGTGGGERLFF. The covered CDR3 bases are TGTGCCAGCATCGGGACAGGGGGGGGCGAAAGATTATTT.